This TCR beta chain was obtained from a study of shared clonotypes between healthy human individuals (dated by TCRdb to 2018 to 2020). Background for the entire study: Three men and a couple of women, aged 18 to 49 years, made up the cohort. Per donor, three plates each were used for CD4 naive and CD4 memory, two for CD8 naive, and one for CD8 memory. To estimate repertoire size and how much clonotypes are shared between individuals, the study performed deep sequencing of blood TCR repertoires from five healthy adults. To increase sequencing depth and limit assay-specific biases, TCR repertoire library preparation and sequencing were carried out by different laboratories using diverse techniques. Per donor, leukapheresis produced somewhere between about 0.8 and 9.5 billion PBMCs. Study-wide findings and limitations: Naive subsets generally had larger estimated clonotype richness than memory subsets did. Compared with non-shared clonotypes, clonotypes shared by all four sorted-subset donors had higher generation probabilities. Rarefaction of sorted-subset datasets indicated incomplete sequencing despite the large sequencing depth. Only blood was sampled, and tissue TCR repertoires likely differ from those in blood. Because the study included a small number of donors, the genetic and exposure-history diversity represented was limited. Pairwise subsampling led to the expectation that sequencing depth would affect the degree of clonotype sharing among donors. Across four donors, 5% to 6% of naive CD4, over 3% of naive CD8, under 2.5% of memory CD4, and under 0.45% of memory CD8 clonotypes were shared.

Taken from cysteine to phenylalanine, the CDR3 has 17 residues. CDR3 DNA only is kept here, 51 bases in frame from base 1. Taken from the germline V gene, the CDR1 and CDR2 loops are SGHTS and YDEGEE. V drops 4 bases and J drops 1 base, leaving 17 bases in between. TCR CDR3 regions were amplified from genomic DNA by multiplex PCR using the deep immunoSEQ assay. For each cell subset, the extracted genomic DNA was distributed evenly across all wells of several immunoSEQ 96-well plates, and each plate served as one replicate. For sorted subsets, about 220 ng of genomic DNA, equivalent to about 30,000 T cell genomes, went into each replicate PCR. Purified libraries were measured with a Qubit 3.0 fluorometer, size-checked on a Bioanalyzer 2100, and measured again with the KAPA Library Quantification kit. A separate single-read 150-cycle Illumina NextSeq 550 flow cell was used to sequence each immunoSEQ 96-well plate. Concerning the study's data processing: Because the immunoSEQ output held only junctional sequences and lacked quality scores, the filtering could not match the filtering applied to full-length reads. Sequences were annotated with PyIR, a Python wrapper for IgBLAST v1.9, and V/J genes and CDR3 were assigned using IMGT germline references. Reads were filtered out if the reads had weak V/J assignments (E-value above 1e-6), no CDR3, stop codons, out-of-frame junctions, or ambiguous translated residues. V3J clonotypes were defined as sequences sharing the same inferred V gene, J gene, and CDR3 amino acid sequence. Percentage overlap between repertoires was computed as shared unique clonotypes divided by the size of the smaller repertoire. Richness of each repertoire was evaluated using RTK rarefaction, the Chao1 estimator, and Recon v2.1 estimates of unobserved clonotypes. For all TCRbeta clonotypes obtained by the gDNA method from a few donors, generation probabilities were computed with OLGA. Drawn from immuneACCESS, this table holds only the in-frame rearrangements with V and J called that TCRdb kept. Clones are partly lost; checked studies trace under half to an unresolved V gene and leave the rest unexplained. The V and J calls and clone size come from that table; D and trimming were worked out from the DNA. Across this sample there are 850,000 to 1,200,000 clones, with around 75% seen only once. Together, the top ten hold 1.5% of the sample.

The donors were healthy, HIV-negative adults who had no recently reported acute infections or vaccinations. All donors were Caucasian adults living in Nashville, Tennessee, USA. Magnetic negative selection was used to enrich CD4+ T cells, after which naive cells were positively selected on CD45RA and the negative fraction became the memory subset. After blood collection by leukapheresis, PBMCs were isolated using Ficoll-Histopaque density gradient centrifugation and then cryopreserved in the vapor phase of liquid nitrogen. Analytical flow cytometry was used to check the purity and quantity of each magnetically sorted T cell population. Genomic DNA was isolated from every sorted fraction and measured by UV absorbance on a Nanodrop 2000c. Comments on this clone: The target of this receptor is not known. Base-call qualities are not available, and no considerably larger clone is one nucleotide away.

The sequencing input was memory CD4+ T cells sorted from blood. The meaning of the sample's cell subset or site label: CD45RA-negative fraction. This receptor chain uses TRBV5-8 and TRBJ2-2; the D gene is perhaps TRBD2, from 6 matching bases. This receptor was obtained from a man aged 18 to 35 in good health. CDR3 sequence: CASSVGPRGKNTGELFF. The DNA sequence follows: TGTGCCAGCAGCGTCGGGCCGCGGGGAAAGAACACCGGGGAGCTGTTTTTT.